Reported below is one TCR beta chain. These data originate in a study of T cell changes during pregnancy in multiple sclerosis. Data came from immunoSEQ multiplex PCR; TCRdb stores just in-frame clones and leaves some out. This sample carries about 39,000 clones, 92% of them seen once, and the ten largest clones take under 30%. J was trimmed by 3 bases and V by 5 bases; bases with no gene match: 13. The germline V gene encodes CDR1 SNHLY and CDR2 FYNNEI. This CDR3 has 16 amino acids. This chain connects TRBV2 to TRBJ2-7, with TRBD2 identical over 7 bases. This specimen consisted of CD8+ T cells from peripheral blood mononuclear cells, obtained before pregnancy. The TCR originated in a female donor with multiple sclerosis, enrolled in a pregnancy study. CDR3 bases: TGTGCCAGCAGTCCTAGCGGTGGGGGGGGGTACTACGAGCAGTACTTC. This encodes CASSPSGGGGYYEQYF. Full variable domain (missing parts from reference TRBV2 and TRBJ2-7): EPEVTQTPSHQVTQMGQEVILRCVPISNHLYFYWYRQILGQKVEFLVSFYNNEISEKSEIFDDQFSVERPDGSNFTLKIRSTKLEDSAMYFCASSPSGGGGYYEQYFGPGTRLTVT.